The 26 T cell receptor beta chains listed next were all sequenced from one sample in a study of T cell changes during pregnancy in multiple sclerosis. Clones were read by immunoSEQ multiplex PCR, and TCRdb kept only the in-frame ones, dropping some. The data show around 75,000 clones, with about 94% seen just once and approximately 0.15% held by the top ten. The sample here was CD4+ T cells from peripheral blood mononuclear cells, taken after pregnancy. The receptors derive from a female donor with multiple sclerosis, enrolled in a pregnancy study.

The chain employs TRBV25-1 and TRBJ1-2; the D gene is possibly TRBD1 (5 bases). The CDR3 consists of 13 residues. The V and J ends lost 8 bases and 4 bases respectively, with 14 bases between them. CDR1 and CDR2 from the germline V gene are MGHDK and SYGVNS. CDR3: CASSRTQSYGYTF. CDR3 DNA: TGTGCCAGCTCGAGGACACAATCCTATGGCTACACCTTC.

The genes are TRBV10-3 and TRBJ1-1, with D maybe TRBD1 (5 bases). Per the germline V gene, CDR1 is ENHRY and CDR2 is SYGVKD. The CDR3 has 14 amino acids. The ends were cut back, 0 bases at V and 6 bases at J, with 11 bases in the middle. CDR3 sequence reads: CAISESGRVAEAFF. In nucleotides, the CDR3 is TGTGCCATCAGTGAGTCAGGCAGGGTCGCTGAAGCTTTCTTT.

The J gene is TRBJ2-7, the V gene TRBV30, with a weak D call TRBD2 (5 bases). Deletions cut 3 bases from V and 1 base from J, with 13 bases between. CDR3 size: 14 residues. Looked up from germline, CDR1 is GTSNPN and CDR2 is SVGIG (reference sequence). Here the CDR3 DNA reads TGTGCCTGGAGCCCAAATACGGGGTCCTACGAGCAGTACTTC. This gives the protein CAWSPNTGSYEQYF.

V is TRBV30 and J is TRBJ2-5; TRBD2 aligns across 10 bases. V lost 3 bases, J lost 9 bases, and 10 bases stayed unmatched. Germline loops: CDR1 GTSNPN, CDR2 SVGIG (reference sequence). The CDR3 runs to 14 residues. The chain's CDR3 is CAWSQGNSGRAQYF. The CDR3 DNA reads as TGTGCCTGGAGCCAAGGAAACAGCGGGAGGGCCCAGTACTTC.

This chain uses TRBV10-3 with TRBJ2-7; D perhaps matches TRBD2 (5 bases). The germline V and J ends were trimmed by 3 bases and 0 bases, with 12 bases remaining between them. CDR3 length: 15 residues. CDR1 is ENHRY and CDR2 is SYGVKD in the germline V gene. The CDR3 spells CAISDSGSPSYEQYF. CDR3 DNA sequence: TGTGCCATCAGTGACTCGGGGTCGCCCTCCTACGAGCAGTACTTC.

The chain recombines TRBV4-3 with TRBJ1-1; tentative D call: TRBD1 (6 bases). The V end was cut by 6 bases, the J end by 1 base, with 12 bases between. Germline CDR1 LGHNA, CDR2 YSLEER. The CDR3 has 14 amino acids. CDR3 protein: CASSPGHQNTEAFF. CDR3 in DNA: TGCGCCAGCAGTCCGGGACACCAGAACACTGAAGCTTTCTTT.

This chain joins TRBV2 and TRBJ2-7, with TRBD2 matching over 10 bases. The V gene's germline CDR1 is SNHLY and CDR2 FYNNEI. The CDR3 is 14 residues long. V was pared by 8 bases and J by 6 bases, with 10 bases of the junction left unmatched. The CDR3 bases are TGTGCCAGCCACGGGACTAGCGCTCGGGCCGAGCAGTACTTC. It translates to CASHGTSARAEQYF.

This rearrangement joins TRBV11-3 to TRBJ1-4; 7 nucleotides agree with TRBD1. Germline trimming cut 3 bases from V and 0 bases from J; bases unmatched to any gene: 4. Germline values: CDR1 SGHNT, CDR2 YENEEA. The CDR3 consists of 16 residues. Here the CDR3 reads CASSFDRDATNEKLFF. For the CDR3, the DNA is TGTGCCAGCAGCTTTGACAGGGATGCAACTAATGAAAAACTGTTTTTT.

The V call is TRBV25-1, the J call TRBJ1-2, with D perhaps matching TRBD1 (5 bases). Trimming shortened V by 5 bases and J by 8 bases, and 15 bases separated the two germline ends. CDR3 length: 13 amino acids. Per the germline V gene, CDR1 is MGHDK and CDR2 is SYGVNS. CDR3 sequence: CASSKDTVGGYTF. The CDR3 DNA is TGTGCCAGCAGTAAGGACACGGTAGGGGGCTACACCTTC.

The CDR3, as DNA: TGTGCCAGCAGCTACGGCGGGAGGAGCTCCTACGAGCAGTACTTC. Protein: CASSYGGRSSYEQYF. This sequence joins TRBV5-5 and TRBJ2-7, with 8 bases identical to TRBD2. The V gene's germline CDR1 is SGHKS and CDR2 YYEKEE (reference sequence). This CDR3 has 15 residues. Losses at the gene ends were 3 bases for V and 0 bases for J; bases not matched to a gene: 5.

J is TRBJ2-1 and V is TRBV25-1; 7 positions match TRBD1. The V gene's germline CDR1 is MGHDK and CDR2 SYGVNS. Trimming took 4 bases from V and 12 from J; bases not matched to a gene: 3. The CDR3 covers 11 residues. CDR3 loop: CASSGTGGQFF. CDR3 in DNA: TGTGCCAGCAGTGGGACAGGAGGGCAGTTCTTC.

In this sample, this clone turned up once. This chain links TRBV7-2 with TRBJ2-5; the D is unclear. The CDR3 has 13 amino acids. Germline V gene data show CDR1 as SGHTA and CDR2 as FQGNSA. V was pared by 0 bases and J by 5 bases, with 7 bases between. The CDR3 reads CASSLAVRETQYF. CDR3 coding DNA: TGTGCCAGCAGCTTAGCGGTGCGGGAGACCCAGTACTTC.

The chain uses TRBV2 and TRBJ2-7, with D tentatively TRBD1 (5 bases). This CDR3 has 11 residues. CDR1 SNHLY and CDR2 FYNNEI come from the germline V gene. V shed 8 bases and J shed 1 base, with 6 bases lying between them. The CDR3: CASRQSYEQYF. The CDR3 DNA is TGTGCCAGCCGACAGTCCTACGAGCAGTACTTC.

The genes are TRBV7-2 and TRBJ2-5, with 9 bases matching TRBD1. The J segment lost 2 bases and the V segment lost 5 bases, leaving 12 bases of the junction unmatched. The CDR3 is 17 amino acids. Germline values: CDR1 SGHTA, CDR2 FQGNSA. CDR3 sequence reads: CASSPGTGTKRQETQYF. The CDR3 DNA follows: TGTGCCAGCAGCCCAGGGACAGGGACGAAAAGGCAAGAGACCCAGTACTTC.

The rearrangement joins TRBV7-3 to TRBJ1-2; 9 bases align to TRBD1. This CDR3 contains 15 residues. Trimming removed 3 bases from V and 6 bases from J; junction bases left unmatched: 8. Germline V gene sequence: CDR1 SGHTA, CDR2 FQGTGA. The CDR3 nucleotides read TGTGCCAGCAGCTTCTCCGGGACAGGGAAGGATGGCTACACCTTC. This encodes CASSFSGTGKDGYTF.

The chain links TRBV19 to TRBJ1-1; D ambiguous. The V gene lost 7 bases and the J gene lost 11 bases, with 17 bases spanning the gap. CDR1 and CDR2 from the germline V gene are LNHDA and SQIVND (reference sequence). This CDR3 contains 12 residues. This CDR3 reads CASKNSYGGAFF. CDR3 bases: TGTGCCAGTAAGAACTCCTACGGAGGGGCTTTCTTT.

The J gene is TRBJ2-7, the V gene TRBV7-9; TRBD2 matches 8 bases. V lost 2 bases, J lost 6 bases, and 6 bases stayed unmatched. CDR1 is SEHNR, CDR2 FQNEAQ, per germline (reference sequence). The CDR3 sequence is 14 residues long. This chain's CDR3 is CASSLSSGVPEQYF. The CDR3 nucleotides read TGTGCCAGCAGCTTAAGTAGCGGGGTCCCCGAGCAGTACTTC.

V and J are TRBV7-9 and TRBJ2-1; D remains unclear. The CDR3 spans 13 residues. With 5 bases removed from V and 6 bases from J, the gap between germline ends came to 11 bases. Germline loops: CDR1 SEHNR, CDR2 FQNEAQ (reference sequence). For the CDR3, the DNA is TGTGCCAGCAGCCCGCACCCTAGCAATGAGCAGTTCTTC. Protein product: CASSPHPSNEQFF.

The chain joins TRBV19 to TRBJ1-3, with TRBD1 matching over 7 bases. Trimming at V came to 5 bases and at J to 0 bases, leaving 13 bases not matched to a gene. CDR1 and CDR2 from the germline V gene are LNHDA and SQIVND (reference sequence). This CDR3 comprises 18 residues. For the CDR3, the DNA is TGTGCCAGTAGTCTCTCGGGGGGGACAGCGGCCTCTGGAAACACCATATATTTT. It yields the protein CASSLSGGTAASGNTIYF.

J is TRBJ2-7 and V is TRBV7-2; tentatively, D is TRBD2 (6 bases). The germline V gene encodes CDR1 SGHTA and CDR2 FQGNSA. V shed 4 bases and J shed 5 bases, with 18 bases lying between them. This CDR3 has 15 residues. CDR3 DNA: TGTGCCAGCAGCTCCGGGACTCACCTCGGCAACGAGCAGTACTTC. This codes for CASSSGTHLGNEQYF.

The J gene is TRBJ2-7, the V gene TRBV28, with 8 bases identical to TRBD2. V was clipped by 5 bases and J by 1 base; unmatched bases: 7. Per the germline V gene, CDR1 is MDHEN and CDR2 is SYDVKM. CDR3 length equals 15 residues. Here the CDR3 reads CASSTELAGSYEQYF. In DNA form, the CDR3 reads TGTGCCAGCAGTACCGAGCTAGCGGGTTCCTACGAGCAGTACTTC. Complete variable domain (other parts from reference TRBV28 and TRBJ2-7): DVKVTQSSRYLVKRTGEKVFLECVQDMDHENMFWYRQDPGLGLRLIYFSYDVKMKEKGDIPEGYSVSREKKERFSLILESASTNQTSMYLCASSTELAGSYEQYFGPGTRLTVT.

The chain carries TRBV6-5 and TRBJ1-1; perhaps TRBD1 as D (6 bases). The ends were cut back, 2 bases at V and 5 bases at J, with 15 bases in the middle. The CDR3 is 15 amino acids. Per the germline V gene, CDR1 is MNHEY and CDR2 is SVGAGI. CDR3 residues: CASSYRVPQGTEAFF. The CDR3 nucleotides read TGTGCCAGCAGTTACCGGGTTCCTCAGGGGACTGAAGCTTTCTTT.

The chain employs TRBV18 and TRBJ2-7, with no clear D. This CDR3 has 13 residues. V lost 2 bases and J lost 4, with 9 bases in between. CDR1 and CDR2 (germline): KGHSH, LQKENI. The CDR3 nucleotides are TGTGCCAGCTCACCAACTCGCTGGTACGAGCAGTACTTC. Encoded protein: CASSPTRWYEQYF.

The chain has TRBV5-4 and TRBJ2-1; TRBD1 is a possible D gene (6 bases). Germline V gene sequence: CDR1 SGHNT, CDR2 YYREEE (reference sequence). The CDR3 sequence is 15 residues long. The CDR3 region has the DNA TGTGCTGATCACCCTGGGGGCCCAACCTACAATGAGCAGTTCTTC. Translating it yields CADHPGGPTYNEQFF.

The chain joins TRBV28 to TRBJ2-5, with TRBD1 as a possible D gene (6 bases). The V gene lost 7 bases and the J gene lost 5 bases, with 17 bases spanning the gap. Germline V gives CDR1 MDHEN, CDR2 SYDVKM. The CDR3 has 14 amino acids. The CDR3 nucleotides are TGTGCCAGCAAAGAACAGGGAACGCGGGAGACCCAGTACTTC. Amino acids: CASKEQGTRETQYF.

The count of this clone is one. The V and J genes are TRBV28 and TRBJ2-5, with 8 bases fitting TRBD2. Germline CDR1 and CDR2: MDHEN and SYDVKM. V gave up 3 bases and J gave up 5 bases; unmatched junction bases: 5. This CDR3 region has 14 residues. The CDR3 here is CASSFRPGGETQYF. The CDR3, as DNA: TGTGCCAGCAGTTTTAGACCGGGAGGGGAGACCCAGTACTTC. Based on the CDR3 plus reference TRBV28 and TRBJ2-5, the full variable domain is DVKVTQSSRYLVKRTGEKVFLECVQDMDHENMFWYRQDPGLGLRLIYFSYDVKMKEKGDIPEGYSVSREKKERFSLILESASTNQTSMYLCASSFRPGGETQYFGPGTRLLVL.